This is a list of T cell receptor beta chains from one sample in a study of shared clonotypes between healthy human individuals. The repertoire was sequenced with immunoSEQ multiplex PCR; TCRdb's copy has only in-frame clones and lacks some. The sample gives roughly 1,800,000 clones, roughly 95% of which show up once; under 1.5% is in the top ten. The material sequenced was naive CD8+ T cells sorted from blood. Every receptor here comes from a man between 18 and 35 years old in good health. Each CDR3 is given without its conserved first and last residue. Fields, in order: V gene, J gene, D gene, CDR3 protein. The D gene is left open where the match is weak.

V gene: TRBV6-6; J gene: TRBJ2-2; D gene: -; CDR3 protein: ASRSTVFGTGELF
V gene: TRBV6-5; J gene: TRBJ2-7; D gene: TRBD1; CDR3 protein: ASSQGASYEQY
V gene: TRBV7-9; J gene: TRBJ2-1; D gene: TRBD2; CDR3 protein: ASSLTSGRGNEQF
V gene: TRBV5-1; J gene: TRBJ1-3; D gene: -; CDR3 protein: ASSLAEGLAIY
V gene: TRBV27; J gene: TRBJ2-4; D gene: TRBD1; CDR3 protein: ASSSRTGMGKNIQY
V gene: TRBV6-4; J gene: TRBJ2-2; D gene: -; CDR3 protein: ASRTEDCVNTGELF
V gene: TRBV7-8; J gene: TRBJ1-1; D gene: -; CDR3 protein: ASSLVEGGVTEAF
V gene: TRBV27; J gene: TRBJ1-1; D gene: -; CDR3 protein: ASRPTAPNTEAF
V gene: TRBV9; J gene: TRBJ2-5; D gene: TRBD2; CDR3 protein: ASSVLAGDTRETQY
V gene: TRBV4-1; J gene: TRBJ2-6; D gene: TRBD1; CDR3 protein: ASSQRTGGILVGANVLT
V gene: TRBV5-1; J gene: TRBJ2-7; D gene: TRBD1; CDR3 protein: ASSLDRGYEQY
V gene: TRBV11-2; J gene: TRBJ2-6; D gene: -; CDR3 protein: ASSVSRGKARGANVLT
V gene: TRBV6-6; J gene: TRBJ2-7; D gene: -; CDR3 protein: ASSYSQAGKAGEQY
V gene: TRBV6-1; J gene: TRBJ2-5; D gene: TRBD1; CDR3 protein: ATWTGVETQY
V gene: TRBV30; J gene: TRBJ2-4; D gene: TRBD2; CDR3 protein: AATAEFRAGEWIQY
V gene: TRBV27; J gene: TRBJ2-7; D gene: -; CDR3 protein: ASSLSGSHEQY
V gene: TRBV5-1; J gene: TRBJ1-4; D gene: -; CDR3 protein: ASSHRDNNEKLF
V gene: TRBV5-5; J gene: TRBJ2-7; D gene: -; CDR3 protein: ASSWGAGARGSEQY
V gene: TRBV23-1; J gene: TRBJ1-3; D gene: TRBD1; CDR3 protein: ASSQRDRGHSGNTIY
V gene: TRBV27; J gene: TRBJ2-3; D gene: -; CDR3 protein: ASSLGAATSTDTQY
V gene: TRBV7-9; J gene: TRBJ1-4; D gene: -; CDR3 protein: ASSLVPIDAGRKEKLF
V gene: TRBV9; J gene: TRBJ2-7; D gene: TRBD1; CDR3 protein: ASSVGSDRSTYEQY
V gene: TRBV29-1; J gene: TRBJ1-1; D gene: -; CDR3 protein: SVEDRRLEAF
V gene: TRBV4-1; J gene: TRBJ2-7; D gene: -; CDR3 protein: ASSLSGTGEQY
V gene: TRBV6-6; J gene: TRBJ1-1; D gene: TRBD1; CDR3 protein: ASSYYGQGGTEAF
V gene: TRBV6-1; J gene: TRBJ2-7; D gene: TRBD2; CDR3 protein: ASSAPPIAGDPYEQY
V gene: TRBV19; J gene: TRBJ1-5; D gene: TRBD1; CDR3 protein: ANPFGKRTGGMNSNQPQH
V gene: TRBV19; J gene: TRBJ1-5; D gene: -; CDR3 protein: ASNRANPSYQPQH
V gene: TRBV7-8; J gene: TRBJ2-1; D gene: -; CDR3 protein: ASSLVFLAYNEQF
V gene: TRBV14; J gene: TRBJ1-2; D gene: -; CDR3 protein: ASSQDQDSLYGYT
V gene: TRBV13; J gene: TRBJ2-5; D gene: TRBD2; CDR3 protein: ASGGEEETQY
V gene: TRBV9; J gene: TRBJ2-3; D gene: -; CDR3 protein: ASSPLSGRDTQY
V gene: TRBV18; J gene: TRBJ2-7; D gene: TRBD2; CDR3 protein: ASSPTSGNYEQY
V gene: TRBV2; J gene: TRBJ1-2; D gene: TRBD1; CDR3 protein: ASSATGEGYT
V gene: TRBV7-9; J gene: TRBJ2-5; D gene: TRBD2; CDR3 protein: ASRVSGGAAETQY
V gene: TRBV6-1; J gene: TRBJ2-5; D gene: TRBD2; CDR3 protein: ASSEEGLAGYQETQY
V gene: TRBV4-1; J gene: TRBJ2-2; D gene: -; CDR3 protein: ASSQHRASGELF
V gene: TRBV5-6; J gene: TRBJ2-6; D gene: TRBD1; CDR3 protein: ASSWGQAGANVLT
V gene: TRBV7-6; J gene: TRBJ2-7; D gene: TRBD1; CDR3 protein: ASSLGQGGYEQY
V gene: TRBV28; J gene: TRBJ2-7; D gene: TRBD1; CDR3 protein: ASTETGTGPDEQY
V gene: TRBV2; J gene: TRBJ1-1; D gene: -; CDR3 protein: ASSESGRWDTEAF
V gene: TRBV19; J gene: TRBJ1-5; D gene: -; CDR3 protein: ASSVRDSNQPQH
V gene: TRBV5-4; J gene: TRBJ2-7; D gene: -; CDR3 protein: ASSLGGEGSYEQY
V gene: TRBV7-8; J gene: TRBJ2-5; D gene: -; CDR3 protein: ASTRGGAWETQY
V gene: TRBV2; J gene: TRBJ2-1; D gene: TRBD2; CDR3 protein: ASYRGTSGLNEQF
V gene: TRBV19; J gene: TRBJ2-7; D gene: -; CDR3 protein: ASSAGQSSYEQY
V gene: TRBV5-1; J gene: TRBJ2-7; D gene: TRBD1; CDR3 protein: ASSLGPDRGPDYEQY
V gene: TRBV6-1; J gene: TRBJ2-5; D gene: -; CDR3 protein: ASSESNLQETQY
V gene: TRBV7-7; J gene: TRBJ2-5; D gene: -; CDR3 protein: ASSASQETQY
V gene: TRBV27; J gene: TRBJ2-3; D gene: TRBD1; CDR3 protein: ASSLLPGTDYTDTQY
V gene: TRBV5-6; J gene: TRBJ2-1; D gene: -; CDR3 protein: ASSLEVSDEQF
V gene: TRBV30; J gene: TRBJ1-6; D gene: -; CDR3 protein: AWSEDGPSYNSPLH
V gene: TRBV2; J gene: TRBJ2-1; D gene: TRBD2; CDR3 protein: ASSGYVGGPTNEQF
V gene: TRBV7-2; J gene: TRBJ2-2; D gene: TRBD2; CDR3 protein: ASSLGLAGLYGELF
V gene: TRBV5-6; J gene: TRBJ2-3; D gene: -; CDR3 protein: ASSTFPFHADTQY
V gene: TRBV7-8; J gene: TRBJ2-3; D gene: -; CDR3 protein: ASSLGLDTDTQY
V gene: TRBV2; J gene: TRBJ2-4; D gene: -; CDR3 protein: ASSEAPGSGIQY